This TCR beta chain is from a study of metastatic and nonmetastatic thyroid tumors. The germline gives CDR1 SGHKS, CDR2 YYEKEE (reference sequence). J was trimmed by 5 bases and V by 4 bases; bases with no gene match: 7. This CDR3 comprises 15 residues. This clone was observed at least ten times. Patients had received no treatment of any kind before thyroid surgery. TCRdb reprocessed the PCR reads using MiXCR. The repertoire has about 16,000 clones, around 12% of them found once; the top ten carry about 15%. The clonotype was recovered from a female donor with papillary thyroid cancer or a benign thyroid nodule (not recorded which). Some clones in this sample may be carry-over from other donors' samples. The chain couples TRBV5-5 to TRBJ1-1, with TRBD1 matching over 11 bases. Input material: tumor tissue. CDR3 in DNA: TGTGCCAGCAGCAAGGGACAGGGGGGGCGTACTGAAGCTTTCTTT. As protein: CASSKGQGGRTEAFF.